A single sample gave rise to the 7 T cell receptor beta chains below, sequenced in a study of blood T cell repertoires in COVID-19. Data came from immunoSEQ multiplex PCR; TCRdb stores just in-frame clones and leaves some out. The profile shows roughly 130,000 clones, less than 90% of them singletons. The sequenced material came from peripheral blood. Receptors originate from a woman aged 25 to 39 who had recovered from COVID-19.

The CDR3 sequence is CSVERQGAAGTQYF. The CDR3 DNA follows: TGCAGCGTTGAAAGACAGGGGGCAGCGGGGACCCAGTACTTC. J is TRBJ2-5 and V is TRBV29-1, with 10 bases identical to TRBD1. CDR1 and CDR2 from the germline V gene are SQVTM and ANQGSEA. This CDR3 contains 14 residues. V dropped 2 bases and J dropped 7; count of bases not matched to a gene: 7.

The chain uses TRBV20-1 and TRBJ1-2; tentative D call: TRBD1 (5 bases). The CDR3 runs to 17 residues. Trimming removed 3 bases at V and 0 bases at J, with 20 bases between. Germline V lookup: CDR1 DFQATT, CDR2 SNEGSKA (reference sequence). CDR3 in amino acids: CSASSPGGQGANYGYTF. The CDR3 nucleotides read TGCAGTGCTAGTTCTCCTGGTGGGCAGGGCGCTAACTATGGCTACACCTTC.

V gene TRBV7-9 combines with J gene TRBJ2-7; D is perhaps TRBD1 (6 bases). The CDR3 length is 14 residues. CDR1 is SEHNR, CDR2 FQNEAQ, per germline (reference sequence). V shed 7 bases and J shed 1 base, with 14 bases lying between them. CDR3 amino acids: CASTVVTGSYEQYF. The CDR3 bases are TGTGCCAGCACCGTCGTAACAGGGTCCTACGAGCAGTACTTC.

This chain uses TRBV20-1 with TRBJ1-1; TRBD1 agrees at 10 bases. The CDR3 is 15 residues long. After removal of 3 bases from V and 6 bases from J, the junction contained 10 bases not matched to a gene. Germline CDR1 is DFQATT and CDR2 is SNEGSKA (reference sequence). The CDR3 DNA follows: TGCAGTGCTAGTGGACAGGGGGGGAGGGTCGCTGAAGCTTTCTTT. Amino acids: CSASGQGGRVAEAFF.

The chain is built from TRBV2 and TRBJ2-2; D might be TRBD1 (6 bases). The germline V and J ends were trimmed by 3 bases and 0 bases, with 11 bases remaining between them. Germline CDR1 reads SNHLY; CDR2 reads FYNNEI. This CDR3 is built from 16 residues. CDR3 sequence: CASSERRQANTGELFF. CDR3 nucleotide sequence: TGTGCCAGCAGTGAGAGGCGACAGGCGAACACCGGGGAGCTGTTTTTT.

V is TRBV27 and J is TRBJ2-6; 7 nucleotides match TRBD1. The V gene's germline CDR1 is MNHEY and CDR2 SMNVEV (reference sequence). V shed 3 bases, J shed 0 bases, and the junction held 11 bases outside the gene matches. CDR3 length: 19 amino acids. The CDR3 loop is CASSLGRDRASSGANVLTF. DNA for the CDR3: TGTGCCAGCAGTTTGGGGCGAGACAGGGCTAGCTCTGGGGCCAACGTCCTGACTTTC.

This clone occurred a few times. The chain links TRBV18 to TRBJ1-6; D gene uncertain. The V end lost 3 bases, the J end lost 7 bases, and 16 bases lay between the germline ends. The germline V gene has CDR1 KGHSH and CDR2 LQKENI. The CDR3 runs 16 residues. CDR3 coding DNA: TGTGCCAGCTCACCGCCCGACCGTGCGGAGAATTCACCCCTCCACTTT. It codes for CASSPPDRAENSPLHF. The whole variable domain, filled in from reference TRBV18 and TRBJ1-6, reads NAGVMQNPRHLVRRRGQEARLRCSPMKGHSHVYWYRQLPEEGLKFMVYLQKENIIDESGMPKERFSAEFPKEGPSILRIQQVVRGDSAAYFCASSPPDRAENSPLHFGNGTRLTVT.